This record concerns one TCR beta chain sequence. The data were taken from a study of human T cells and chemical hapten exposure. This CDR3 has 13 residues. V lost 4 bases, J lost 6 bases, and 9 bases lay in between. The germline CDR1 and CDR2 sequences are SGHVS and FNYEAQ. TCRdb independently ran MiXCR on the RACE reads; one entry per CDR3 protein. The sample shows approximately 90,000 distinct CDR3 sequences, around 12% of them seen only once. Time point given: patch test 1, 2 weeks after DPC sensitization. The treatment was: therapeutic diphenylcyclopropenone sensitization with weekly scalp DPC. The chain has TRBV7-6 and TRBJ2-2, with D possibly called TRBD1 or TRBD2 (6 bases each). The sequenced sample was whole blood, obtained in connection with sensitization to the hapten diphenylcyclopropenone (DPC). The receptor's source is a woman aged 40 to 55 with alopecia areata. Some clones in this sample may be carry-over from other donors' samples. As DNA, the CDR3 is TGTGCCAGCAGCTACAGGGAGGCCGGGGAGCTGTTTTTT. Translating it yields CASSYREAGELFF.